The 28 T cell receptor beta chains in this list originate from one sample, sequenced in a study of neurological immune-mediated disorders. TCRdb recomputed calls from the 5' RACE reads with MiXCR, one row per CDR3 protein. The data contain 55,000 or so distinct CDR3 sequences, roughly 4.4% of them singletons. The sample consisted of PBMCs. The receptors were gathered from a man aged 45 to 65 with multiple sclerosis.

This clonotype was seen many times. The chain combines TRBV20-1 with TRBJ2-3; 9 bases line up with TRBD1. With V trimmed by 6 bases and J by 6 bases, 7 bases remained unmatched. CDR1 and CDR2 (germline): DFQATT, SNEGSKA (reference sequence). The CDR3 spans 13 residues. The CDR3 DNA sequence: TGCAGTGCACTCGGGACAGGGTACGATACGCAGTATTTT. It codes for CSALGTGYDTQYF.

This clonotype has a handful of counts. This clone may be a read error of a much larger clone one base away. Here the CDR3 omits its conserved ending phenylalanine or tryptophan, so a read error is the likely source. The rearrangement uses TRBV28 and TRBJ2-7, with a possible D match to TRBD2 (5 bases). The V end was cut by 4 bases, the J end by 5 bases, with 9 bases between. The CDR3 extends over 12 amino acids. CDR1 and CDR2 from the germline V gene are MDHEN and SYDVKM. The CDR3 reads CASSSGVDEQYI. The CDR3 DNA reads as TGTGCCAGCAGTTCCGGGGTCGACGAGCAGTACATC.

This clonotype occurred many times. CDR3 residues: CASRELGGHDTQYF. In DNA, the CDR3 is TGCGCCAGCAGAGAATTGGGGGGCCATGATACGCAGTATTTT. The chain carries TRBV5-1 and TRBJ2-3, with D possibly being TRBD1 or TRBD2 (6 bases each). The CDR3 runs to 14 residues. V was shortened by 5 bases and J by 6 bases, with 16 bases between the two germline ends. Germline CDR1 SGHRS, CDR2 YFSETQ.

This clonotype came up many times. The gene calls are TRBV7-6 and TRBJ2-7; D is possibly TRBD1 (5 bases). V lost 4 bases to trimming and J lost 1 base, with 11 bases between them. There are 14 residues in the CDR3. CDR1 and CDR2 from the germline V gene are SGHVS and FNYEAQ. CDR3 sequence: CASSSTDSSYEQYF. CDR3 DNA sequence: TGTGCCAGCAGCTCTACTGACAGTTCCTACGAGCAGTACTTC.

The J gene is TRBJ2-1, the V gene TRBV7-9; D unclear. CDR1 is SEHNR, CDR2 FQNEAQ, per germline (reference sequence). This CDR3 region has 16 residues. V lost 4 bases and J lost 5, with 18 bases in between. CDR3 protein: CASSSTIPISDNEQFF. In DNA form, the CDR3 reads TGTGCCAGCAGCTCAACTATACCCATTTCGGACAATGAGCAGTTCTTC.

This rearrangement joins TRBV5-1 to TRBJ2-1; unclear D gene. Trimming removed 4 bases from V and 12 bases from J, with 11 bases in between. This CDR3 contains 11 residues. Per the germline V gene, CDR1 is SGHRS and CDR2 is YFSETQ. The CDR3 protein is CASSLGPRQFF. The CDR3 DNA reads TGCGCCAGCAGCCTCGGACCCCGGCAGTTCTTC.

This chain uses TRBV7-9 with TRBJ2-1, with TRBD1 matching 11 bases. The germline V gene encodes CDR1 SEHNR and CDR2 FQNEAQ (reference sequence). This CDR3 is built from 17 residues. The J segment lost 6 bases and the V segment lost 3 bases, leaving 10 bases of the junction unmatched. The CDR3 here is CASSFGKGTGGINEQFF. CDR3 nucleotides: TGTGCCAGCAGCTTTGGTAAAGGGACAGGGGGGATCAATGAGCAGTTCTTC. The whole variable domain, filled in from reference TRBV7-9 and TRBJ2-1, reads DTGVSQNPRHKITKRGQNVTFRCDPISEHNRLYWYRQTLGQGPEFLTYFQNEAQLEKSRLLSDRFSAERPKGSFSTLEIQRTEQGDSAMYLCASSFGKGTGGINEQFFGPGTRLTVL.

This clonotype was seen ten or more times. The CDR3 DNA reads TGTGCCAGCAGCGATAGGAGGAGAGGCTCCTACAATGAGCAGTTCTTC. Translation gives CASSDRRRGSYNEQFF. This chain connects TRBV6-5 to TRBJ2-1, with D possibly being TRBD2 (5 bases). The CDR3 spans 16 residues. The V end was cut by 6 bases, the J end by 0 bases, with 15 bases between. The germline gives CDR1 MNHEY, CDR2 SVGAGI.

This clonotype has at least ten counts. The J gene is TRBJ1-2, the V gene TRBV20-1; D gene ambiguous. Germline CDR1 and CDR2: DFQATT and SNEGSKA (reference sequence). Trimming shortened V by 1 base and J by 3 bases, and 12 bases separated the two germline ends. The length of the CDR3 is 14 residues. The CDR3 sequence: CSARGDKIDYGYTF. In nucleotides, the CDR3 is TGCAGTGCTAGAGGAGACAAGATCGACTATGGCTACACCTTC.

This clonotype came up a few times. A much larger clone lies one base from this, so it may be a read error. The CDR3: CSVEVPGKTYEQYF. DNA for the CDR3: TGCAGCGTTGAAGTCCCAGGGAAGACCTACGAGCAGTACTTC. The genes are TRBV29-1 and TRBJ2-7; D is perhaps TRBD1 (5 bases). The CDR3 covers 14 residues. V lost 1 base and J 2 bases, leaving 12 bases between the germline ends. Germline V gene lookup returns CDR1 SQVTM and CDR2 ANQGSEA.

This clonotype was observed a handful of times. A much larger clone sits a single nucleotide away, making a read error possible. The chain uses TRBV5-1 and TRBJ1-1; D is unclear. Between the trimmed V and J ends, which lost 0 bases and 5 bases, there was a span of 8 bases. In germline, CDR1 is SGHRS, CDR2 YFSETQ. This CDR3 is 13 amino acids long. This chain's CDR3 is CASSLETETEAFF. In nucleotides, the CDR3 is TGCGCCAGCAGCTTGGAAACCGAGACTGAAGCTTTCTTT.

The table lists this clonotype with many counts. At one of its ends the junction is not consistent with the germline gene, which may arise from a read error. J is TRBJ1-3 and V is TRBV5-6; D is ambiguous. Germline CDR1 SGHDT, CDR2 YYEEEE. The CDR3 totals 16 residues. CDR3 in DNA: TGTGCCATCAGCACAATATCCAGGTTATCTGGAAACACCATATATTTT. This translates into CAISTISRLSGNTIYF.

The V gene is TRBV15, the J gene TRBJ2-1; D call uncertain. The CDR3 loop spans 15 amino acids. Trimming removed 4 bases from V and 7 bases from J, with 17 bases in between. Germline values: CDR1 LNHNV, CDR2 YYDKDF (reference sequence). The CDR3 here is CATSITRLSGNEQFF. As DNA, the CDR3 is TGTGCCACCAGCATCACGCGGCTGAGTGGGAATGAGCAGTTCTTC.

At least ten counts were recorded for this clonotype. The chain carries TRBV5-1 and TRBJ1-2, with 7 bases identical to TRBD1. V gave up 4 bases and J gave up 5 bases; unmatched junction bases: 8. The CDR3 has 14 amino acids. Per germline, CDR1 SGHRS and CDR2 YFSETQ. CDR3 coding DNA: TGCGCCAGCAGCCCTGGACAGGCAGGTTATGGCTACACCTTC. This gives the protein CASSPGQAGYGYTF. Using reference TRBV5-1 and TRBJ1-2 for the parts outside the CDR3, the full variable domain is KAGVTQTPRYLIKTRGQQVTLSCSPISGHRSVSWYQQTPGQGLQFLFEYFSETQRNKGNFPGRFSGRQFSNSRSEMNVSTLELGDSALYLCASSPGQAGYGYTFGSGTRLTVV.

This clonotype was detected ten times or more. This chain uses TRBV15 with TRBJ1-2, with 8 positions matching TRBD1. The germline gives CDR1 LNHNV, CDR2 YYDKDF (reference sequence). V lost 3 bases, J lost 7 bases, and 10 bases stayed unmatched. This CDR3 has 15 amino acids. CDR3 in DNA: TGTGCCACCAGCAGTAAGACAGGGGTAGACAGTGGCTACACCTTC. Residues: CATSSKTGVDSGYTF. The full variable domain, completed using reference TRBV15 and TRBJ1-2, is DAMVIQNPRYQVTQFGKPVTLSCSQTLNHNVMYWYQQKSSQAPKLLFHYYDKDFNNEADTPDNFQSRRPNTSFCFLDIRSPGLGDTAMYLCATSSKTGVDSGYTFGSGTRLTVV.

This clonotype was counted many times. The rearrangement links TRBV5-6 to TRBJ2-1; D is undetermined. Trimming pared 3 bases from V and 8 bases from J, leaving 9 bases between. The CDR3 runs to 12 residues. Germline CDR1 SGHDT, CDR2 YYEEEE. This CDR3 is CASSYTFDEQFF. CDR3 DNA: TGTGCCAGCAGCTACACCTTTGATGAGCAGTTCTTC.

The chain is built from TRBV7-8 and TRBJ2-4; no definite D call. Trimming took off 1 base at V and 0 bases at J, with 25 bases between the two ends. The CDR3 has 21 amino acids. Germline lookup yields CDR1 SGHVS and CDR2 FQNEAQ. The CDR3 here is CASSLGYGGWGGSQAKNIQYF. The CDR3 DNA sequence: TGTGCCAGCAGCTTAGGCTATGGTGGGTGGGGTGGTTCACAAGCCAAAAACATTCAGTACTTC.

This clonotype was recorded many times. CDR3 in DNA: TGCAGTGCTAGCAGGGGGCTTGGGAACACCGGGGAGCTGTTTTTT. It specifies CSASRGLGNTGELFF. This chain joins TRBV20-1 and TRBJ2-2; 8 nucleotides match TRBD1. The CDR3 sequence is 15 residues long. V gave up 3 bases and J gave up 1 base; unmatched junction bases: 4. Germline CDR1 and CDR2: DFQATT and SNEGSKA (reference sequence).

This clonotype was observed many times. The J gene is TRBJ1-5, the V gene TRBV27; TRBD1 agrees at 7 bases. Per the germline V gene, CDR1 is MNHEY and CDR2 is SMNVEV (reference sequence). V lost 5 bases to trimming and J lost 5 bases; unmatched junction nucleotides: 6. CDR3 length: 14 residues. The CDR3 protein is CASSAATGDQPQHF. CDR3 bases: TGTGCCAGCAGTGCCGCCACAGGGGATCAGCCCCAGCATTTT.

Ten or more counts support this clonotype. The rearrangement joins TRBV5-6 to TRBJ2-1; D remains unclear. The germline V gene has CDR1 SGHDT and CDR2 YYEEEE. The ends were cut back, 0 bases at V and 9 bases at J, with 7 bases in the middle. The CDR3 totals 12 residues. CDR3 coding DNA: TGTGCCAGCAGCTTGGTAGTCGGTGAGCAGTTCTTC. This codes for CASSLVVGEQFF.

This chain uses TRBV5-1 with TRBJ2-7; D remains ambiguous. Germline V gene sequence: CDR1 SGHRS, CDR2 YFSETQ. V gave up 4 bases and J gave up 4 bases, with 9 bases separating them. The CDR3 spans 12 residues. The CDR3 spells CASSPVGYEQYF. The CDR3 bases are TGCGCCAGCAGCCCCGTCGGTTACGAGCAGTACTTC.

This clonotype came up many times. This chain connects TRBV19 to TRBJ2-3; 7 bases match TRBD1. Germline V gives CDR1 LNHDA, CDR2 SQIVND (reference sequence). There are 16 residues in the CDR3. Germline trimming cut 5 bases from V and 2 bases from J; bases unmatched to any gene: 10. The CDR3 DNA sequence: TGTGCCAGTAGTCAGTCCGGGACAGCCAACACAGATACGCAGTATTTT. Encoded protein: CASSQSGTANTDTQYF.

At least ten counts were recorded for this clonotype. The J gene is TRBJ1-1, the V gene TRBV5-1; D remains unclear. The CDR3 contains 14 residues. Germline V CDR1 and CDR2: SGHRS, YFSETQ. V was pared by 6 bases and J by 3 bases, with 15 bases between. The CDR3 here is CASTLEGGYTEAFF. The CDR3 bases are TGCGCCAGCACCCTGGAGGGAGGTTACACTGAAGCTTTCTTT.

This clonotype has ten or more counts. The genes are TRBV20-1 and TRBJ1-1, with 8 bases lining up with TRBD1. The V gene end was trimmed by 5 bases and the J gene end by 4 bases; junction bases not matched to a gene: 12. The germline V gene encodes CDR1 DFQATT and CDR2 SNEGSKA (reference sequence). CDR3 length equals 15 residues. The CDR3 here is CSARRDRRLSTEAFF. CDR3 nucleotides: TGCAGTGCTCGCCGGGACAGGAGGTTAAGCACTGAAGCTTTCTTT.

The genes are TRBV12-3 or TRBV12-4 and TRBJ1-2; D gene unclear. This CDR3 is 14 amino acids long. V dropped 1 base and J dropped 5 bases, with 11 bases sitting between them. CDR3 protein: CASSLGGRTYGYTF. The CDR3 DNA reads as TGTGCCAGCAGTTTAGGGGGTCGGACGTATGGCTACACCTTC.

The V and J genes are TRBV2 and TRBJ2-3; D gene uncertain. Germline loops: CDR1 SNHLY, CDR2 FYNNEI. The CDR3 spans 14 residues. V was shortened by 1 base and J by 0 bases, with 5 bases between the two germline ends. The CDR3 DNA reads TGTGCCAGCAGTGAAGGAACTAGCACAGATACGCAGTATTTT. The encoded protein is CASSEGTSTDTQYF.

This clonotype was picked up many times. The chain joins TRBV29-1 to TRBJ2-7; TRBD1 is a possible D gene (6 bases). CDR3 length equals 15 residues. V lost 3 bases and J 3 bases, leaving 18 bases between the germline ends. Germline V gives CDR1 SQVTM, CDR2 ANQGSEA. In DNA, the CDR3 is TGCAGCGTTGAGGGTATCGGGTCAGGGGACTACGAGCAGTACTTC. Translated: CSVEGIGSGDYEQYF.

This clonotype showed up many times. The chain carries TRBV20-1 and TRBJ2-1, with 8 bases lining up with TRBD2. Germline V CDR1 and CDR2: DFQATT, SNEGSKA (reference sequence). The CDR3 extends over 16 amino acids. V was clipped by 5 bases and J by 4 bases; unmatched bases: 13. The CDR3 reads CSAPIGRGGPYNEQFF. In nucleotides, the CDR3 is TGCAGTGCTCCTATCGGCCGGGGGGGCCCATACAATGAGCAGTTCTTC.